This T cell receptor (beta chain) was sequenced in a study of blood T cell repertoires in COVID-19. V dropped 1 base and J dropped 6 bases, with 11 bases sitting between them. Per germline, CDR1 SGHRS and CDR2 YFSETQ. The CDR3 sequence is 13 residues long. In the authors' methods: Amplification of reference gene primers provided the estimated nucleated cell counts. The assay was immunoSEQ multiplex PCR, and TCRdb's table has in-frame clones only and misses some. V and J calls and clone size are as listed in that table; D and trimming were resolved from the DNA. This repertoire shows about 150,000 clones, around 82% found once; its top ten account for 0.63%.

This clonotype was sampled from a man between 60 and 75 years old with COVID-19, enrolled during active disease. The chain links TRBV5-1 to TRBJ2-7; D remains unclear. The source material was peripheral blood. The DNA of the CDR3 is TGCGCCAGCAGCTTGCAGGATGGCCTCGAGCAGTACTTC. This sequence encodes CASSLQDGLEQYF.